This TCR beta chain was sequenced for a study of long-term antiretroviral therapy in people with HIV. At the level of the study: The 2015 immediate-ART recommendation was preceded by the earliest samples by about a decade.

Investigators performed immunoSEQ version v3.0 at survey level. Only in-frame clones appear in the TCRdb table, and some are missing; sequencing was by immunoSEQ multiplex PCR. The top ten clones hold around a tenth of a sample with 8,000 to 10,000 clones, 84% of them seen once. Study outcomes and limitations: Diversity measured after ART increased yet remained under transplant donor controls. Controls exceeded HIV repertoires in CDR3 length range.

Germline CDR1 and CDR2: SNHLY and FYNNEI. The CDR3 spans 12 residues. Deletions cut 6 bases from V and 2 bases from J, with 8 bases between. Notes on this clone: No antigen is known for it.

The source material was unsorted PBMCs, sampled 0.3 years before starting antiretroviral therapy. The rearrangement links TRBV2 to TRBJ2-7; D is undetermined. The source is a man aged 30 to 39 with HIV. The DNA for the CDR3 is TGTGCCAGCAGGATACTGACCTACGAGCAGTACTTC. Its translation is CASRILTYEQYF.